These 25 T cell receptor beta chains originate from one sample sequenced in a study of cytomegalovirus exposure and HLA in healthy donors. The PCR had 60 Vbeta and 13 Jbeta primers. TCRdb keeps only in-frame clones here, not all; method: immunoSEQ multiplex PCR. The sample carries around 150,000 clones, 75% to 90% recorded once. Source material: PBMCs. The receptors originated from a woman aged 18-29 years in good health and CMV-seronegative.

This clone was observed a handful of times. This chain uses TRBV6-5 with TRBJ2-7, with D possibly TRBD2 on 6 matching bases. V shed 0 bases and J shed 4 bases, with 13 bases lying between them. Germline V gene sequence: CDR1 MNHEY, CDR2 SVGAGI. The CDR3 spans 15 residues. The DNA of the CDR3 is TGTGCCAGCAGTTACTCGTGGCGGGGAGAATACGAGCAGTACTTC. Translation gives CASSYSWRGEYEQYF.

This chain uses TRBV27 with TRBJ1-3, with a tentative D call TRBD1 (5 bases). The germline CDR1 and CDR2 sequences are MNHEY and SMNVEV (reference sequence). The CDR3 runs 11 residues. V lost 4 bases and J lost 9, with 7 bases in between. In nucleotides, the CDR3 is TGTGCCAGCAGTTACGGGGGCACCATATATTTT. It is translated as CASSYGGTIYF.

This clone was picked up one time. This chain links TRBV30 with TRBJ2-1; 7 bases map to TRBD2. The CDR3 is made up of 17 amino acids. The V and J ends lost 0 bases and 0 bases, in that order; junction bases with no gene match: 8. Per germline, CDR1 GTSNPN and CDR2 SVGIG (reference sequence). The CDR3 DNA follows: TGTGCCTGGAGTGTAAGTGGCGGGGGTAGCTCCTACAATGAGCAGTTCTTC. It encodes CAWSVSGGGSSYNEQFF. Looking up the rest from reference TRBV30 and TRBJ2-1 gives the full variable domain: SQTIHQWPATLVQPVGSPLSLECTVEGTSNPNLYWYRQAAGRGLQLLFYSVGIGQISSEVPQNLSASRPQDRQFILSSKKLLLSDSGFYLCAWSVSGGGSSYNEQFFGPGTRLTVL.

Note on this clone: The sample carries other DNA sequences with the same CDR3. J is TRBJ2-7 and V is TRBV7-2; D uncertain. V shed 3 bases and J shed 7 bases, with 7 bases lying between them. Germline CDR1 reads SGHTA; CDR2 reads FQGNSA. This CDR3 contains 11 residues. CDR3 coding DNA: TGTGCCAGCAGCTTTTTGCGGGAGCAGTACTTC. This encodes CASSFLREQYF.

V is TRBV7-2 and J is TRBJ2-1, with D perhaps matching TRBD2 (5 bases). The CDR3 runs 12 residues. The V gene lost 1 base and the J gene lost 8 bases, with 6 bases spanning the gap. Per the germline V gene, CDR1 is SGHTA and CDR2 is FQGNSA. The CDR3 DNA reads TGTGCCAGCAGCTTAGATAGCGATGAGCAGTTCTTC. Translated, it gives CASSLDSDEQFF.

The rearrangement links TRBV9 to TRBJ2-7, with TRBD2 matching 8 bases. Trimming cost V 0 bases and J 5 bases; bases outside gene matches: 7. The CDR3 is 15 residues long. Germline V lookup: CDR1 SGDLS, CDR2 YYNGEE. The CDR3 DNA sequence: TGTGCCAGCAGCGTAGGGGGACTAGGGGTCCACGAGCAGTACTTC. As protein: CASSVGGLGVHEQYF. Full variable domain (rest looked up from reference TRBV9 and TRBJ2-7): DSGVTQTPKHLITATGQRVTLRCSPRSGDLSVYWYQQSLDQGLQFLIQYYNGEERAKGNILERFSAQQFPDLHSELNLSSLELGDSALYFCASSVGGLGVHEQYFGPGTRLTVT.

In DNA, the CDR3 is TGTGCCACCAGCGAGGGAGGACTAGGAAGAAACATTCAGTACTTC. It codes for CATSEGGLGRNIQYF. The chain joins TRBV15 to TRBJ2-4; 7 nucleotides agree with TRBD2. The CDR3 length is 15 residues. Germline V CDR1 and CDR2: LNHNV, YYDKDF (reference sequence). The ends lost 5 bases at V and 6 bases at J; junction bases unmatched: 10.

The CDR3 protein is CASSFDRGEFF. CDR3 nucleotide sequence: TGTGCCAGCAGCTTCGACAGAGGCGAGTTCTTC. The V gene is TRBV2, the J gene TRBJ2-1, with D maybe TRBD1 (5 bases). V gave up 6 bases and J gave up 14 bases, with 14 bases separating them. Germline CDR1 reads SNHLY; CDR2 reads FYNNEI. This CDR3 has 11 residues.

The chain uses TRBV4-2 and TRBJ1-5; D is ambiguous. Germline assignment: CDR1 LGHNA and CDR2 YNFKEQ. This CDR3 contains 14 residues. Between the trimmed V and J ends, which lost 1 base and 10 bases, there was a span of 14 bases. The DNA for the CDR3 is TGTGCCAGCAGCCAAGGTTCGGGCGGGGATCCCCAGCATTTT. Amino acids: CASSQGSGGDPQHF.

This chain uses TRBV6-1 with TRBJ1-5; 9 bases line up with TRBD1. The germline V gene has CDR1 MNHNS and CDR2 SASEGT. This CDR3 has 16 amino acids. With 1 base clipped from V and 5 bases from J, the junction kept 6 bases outside the gene matches. CDR3 residues: CASSEVGQGAYQPQHF. DNA for the CDR3: TGTGCCAGCAGTGAAGTGGGACAGGGAGCGTATCAGCCCCAGCATTTT.

The chain employs TRBV27 and TRBJ1-1, with TRBD1 matching over 9 bases. The CDR3 totals 18 residues. V shed 4 bases and J 0 bases; nucleotides not matched to a gene: 12. CDR1 and CDR2 (germline): MNHEY, SMNVEV (reference sequence). CDR3 residues: CASSSPTGTGSMNTEAFF. CDR3 sequence (DNA): TGTGCCAGCAGTTCTCCGACCGGGACAGGGAGCATGAACACTGAAGCTTTCTTT.

This sequence joins TRBV11-1 and TRBJ2-3; D unresolved. The CDR3 has 14 residues. Germline values: CDR1 SGHAT, CDR2 FQDESV (reference sequence). V was shortened by 1 base and J by 4 bases, with 9 bases between the two germline ends. CDR3 sequence (DNA): TGTGCCAGCAGCTTAGAAATACTCGCAGATACGCAGTATTTT. Translating gives CASSLEILADTQYF.

The chain couples TRBV5-4 to TRBJ2-7; 13 positions agree with TRBD2. Per germline, CDR1 SGHNT and CDR2 YYREEE (reference sequence). This CDR3 contains 17 residues. Germline trimming cut 2 bases from V and 3 bases from J; bases unmatched to any gene: 8. CDR3 region: CASSLGTSGIMGYEQYF. Written as DNA, the CDR3 is TGTGCCAGCAGCTTAGGGACTAGCGGGATAATGGGCTACGAGCAGTACTTC.

V is TRBV29-1 and J is TRBJ2-3; TRBD2 is a possible D gene (6 bases). There are 15 residues in the CDR3. Deletions cut 0 bases from V and 0 bases from J, with 10 bases between. CDR1 SQVTM and CDR2 ANQGSEA come from the germline V gene. The chain's CDR3 is CSVEDRLVSTDTQYF. The CDR3 DNA follows: TGCAGCGTTGAAGATAGACTAGTTAGCACAGATACGCAGTATTTT.

The chain uses TRBV5-8 and TRBJ1-6; D uncertain. Trimming left V 5 bases short and J 0 bases short, with 18 bases between. Germline assignment: CDR1 SGHTS and CDR2 YDEGEE. The CDR3 runs to 18 residues. CDR3 residues: CASRPTHSGSSYNSPLHF. The CDR3 DNA follows: TGTGCCAGCAGGCCCACGCACTCGGGGAGCTCCTATAATTCACCCCTCCACTTT.

With respect to this clone: This CDR3 is also generated by other DNA sequences in the sample. The CDR3 protein is CASSRGGENTEAFF. As DNA, the CDR3 is TGTGCCAGCAGTCGAGGGGGGGAGAACACTGAAGCTTTCTTT. The gene calls are TRBV7-6 and TRBJ1-1; D possibly corresponds to TRBD1 (6 bases). The germline V and J ends were trimmed by 6 bases and 1 base, with 12 bases remaining between them. The CDR3 extends over 14 amino acids. Germline V gene lookup returns CDR1 SGHVS and CDR2 FNYEAQ.

This clone was detected only once. The chain has TRBV6-1 and TRBJ1-5; D not resolved. The germline gives CDR1 MNHNS, CDR2 SASEGT. This CDR3 is 11 amino acids long. The germline V and J ends were trimmed by 4 bases and 9 bases, with 7 bases remaining between them. The CDR3 reads CASSARWPQHF. The CDR3 bases are TGTGCCAGCAGTGCCCGGTGGCCCCAGCATTTT.

CDR3 sequence: CATSRGPGTQGNEQFF. The CDR3 region has the DNA TGTGCCACCAGCAGAGGACCGGGAACGCAAGGAAATGAGCAGTTCTTC. The chain links TRBV15 to TRBJ2-1; TRBD2 is a possible D gene (5 bases). V shed 1 base and J shed 7 bases, with 17 bases lying between them. Germline V gene sequence: CDR1 LNHNV, CDR2 YYDKDF (reference sequence). CDR3 size: 16 residues.

The genes are TRBV5-6 and TRBJ2-2; 10 bases map to TRBD2. V shed 3 bases and J 5 bases; nucleotides not matched to a gene: 4. Germline V gene data show CDR1 as SGHDT and CDR2 as YYEEEE. The CDR3 consists of 15 residues. The CDR3 coding sequence is TGTGCCAGCAGCTCCAGCGGGAGGGGGACCGGGGAGCTGTTTTTT. It is translated as CASSSSGRGTGELFF.

This chain links TRBV6-1 with TRBJ1-2; the match to TRBD1 covers 9 bases. Per the germline V gene, CDR1 is MNHNS and CDR2 is SASEGT. This CDR3 region has 13 residues. V lost 6 bases, J lost 4 bases, and 3 bases stayed unmatched. CDR3 sequence (DNA): TGTGCCAGCAGAGGACAGGGGCCCTATGGCTACACCTTC. Residues: CASRGQGPYGYTF.

The chain joins TRBV28 to TRBJ2-7; 10 bases are a match to TRBD2. Germline loops: CDR1 MDHEN, CDR2 SYDVKM. CDR3 length equals 15 residues. The trim removed 2 bases at V and 6 bases at J, leaving 7 bases unmatched. The CDR3 DNA reads TGTGCCAGCAGTTTAAGGGGTAGCGGGAGGCTCGAGCAGTACTTC. Its protein is CASSLRGSGRLEQYF.

The chain couples TRBV30 to TRBJ1-2, with D uncertain. The CDR3 covers 11 residues. Germline CDR1 is GTSNPN and CDR2 is SVGIG (reference sequence). Trimming shortened V by 7 bases and J by 8 bases, and 14 bases separated the two germline ends. This chain's CDR3 is CASVGGVGYTF. CDR3 nucleotide sequence: TGTGCCTCAGTGGGTGGAGTGGGCTACACCTTC.

This rearrangement joins TRBV5-4 to TRBJ2-3, with 13 bases lining up with TRBD2. Losses at the gene ends were 0 bases for V and 5 bases for J; bases not matched to a gene: 0. Germline assignment: CDR1 SGHNT and CDR2 YYREEE (reference sequence). CDR3 length: 15 amino acids. In nucleotides, the CDR3 is TGTGCCAGCAGCTTGGGACTAGCGGGGGGAGATACGCAGTATTTT. Protein product: CASSLGLAGGDTQYF.

V usage is TRBV28 and J usage is TRBJ1-2; TRBD1 agrees at 10 bases. V trimming: 8 bases; J trimming: 7 bases; junction bases outside the gene matches: 4. Germline loops: CDR1 MDHEN, CDR2 SYDVKM. This CDR3 is 12 amino acids long. CDR3 sequence: CASGQGEGGYTF. The CDR3 bases are TGTGCCAGCGGACAGGGGGAGGGTGGCTACACCTTC.

CDR3 residues: CASSGTGTGPGNTIYF. Written as DNA, the CDR3 is TGTGCCAGCAGCGGAACCGGGACAGGGCCTGGAAACACCATATATTTT. The J gene is TRBJ1-3, the V gene TRBV5-6, with 9 bases fitting TRBD1. Germline CDR1 and CDR2: SGHDT and YYEEEE. V gave up 4 bases and J gave up 2 bases; unmatched junction bases: 7. CDR3 length: 16 amino acids.